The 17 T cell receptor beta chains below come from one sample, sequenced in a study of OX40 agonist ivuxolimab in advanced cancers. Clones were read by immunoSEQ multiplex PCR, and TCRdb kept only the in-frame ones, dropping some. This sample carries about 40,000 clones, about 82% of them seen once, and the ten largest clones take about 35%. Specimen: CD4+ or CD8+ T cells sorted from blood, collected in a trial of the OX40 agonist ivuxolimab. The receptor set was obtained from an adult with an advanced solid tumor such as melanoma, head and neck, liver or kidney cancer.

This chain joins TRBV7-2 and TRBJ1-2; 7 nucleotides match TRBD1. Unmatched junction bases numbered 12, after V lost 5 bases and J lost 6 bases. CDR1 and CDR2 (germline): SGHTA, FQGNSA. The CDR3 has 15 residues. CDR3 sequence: CASSTKVPGQHGYTF. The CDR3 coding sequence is TGTGCCAGCAGCACCAAAGTACCGGGACAGCATGGCTACACCTTC.

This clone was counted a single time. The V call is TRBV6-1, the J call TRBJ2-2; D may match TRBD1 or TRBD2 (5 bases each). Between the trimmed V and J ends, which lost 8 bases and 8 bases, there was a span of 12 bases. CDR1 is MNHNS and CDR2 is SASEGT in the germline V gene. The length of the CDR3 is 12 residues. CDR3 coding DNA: TGTGCCAGCCGGGACGGACCTGGGGAGCTGTTTTTT. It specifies CASRDGPGELFF.

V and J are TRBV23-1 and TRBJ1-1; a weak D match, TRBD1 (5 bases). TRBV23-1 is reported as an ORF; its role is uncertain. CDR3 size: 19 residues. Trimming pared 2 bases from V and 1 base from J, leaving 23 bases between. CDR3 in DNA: TGCGCCAGCAGTCAACCGAGGAGTCAGGGTCGTCGGGCGAACACTGAAGCTTTCTTT. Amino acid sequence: CASSQPRSQGRRANTEAFF.

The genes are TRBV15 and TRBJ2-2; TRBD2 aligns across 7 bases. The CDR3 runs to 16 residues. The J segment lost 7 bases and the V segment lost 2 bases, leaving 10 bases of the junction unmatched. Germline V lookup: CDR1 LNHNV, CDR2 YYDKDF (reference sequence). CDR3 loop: CATSRPGRERGGELFF. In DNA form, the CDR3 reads TGTGCCACCAGCAGACCTGGGCGGGAGAGGGGCGGGGAGCTGTTTTTT.

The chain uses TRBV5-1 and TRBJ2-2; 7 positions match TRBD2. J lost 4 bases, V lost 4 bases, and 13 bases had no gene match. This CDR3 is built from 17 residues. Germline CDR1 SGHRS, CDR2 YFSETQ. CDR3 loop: CASSPSGKPGGTGELFF. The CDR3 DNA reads TGCGCCAGCAGCCCTTCCGGCAAGCCGGGGGGCACCGGGGAGCTGTTTTTT.

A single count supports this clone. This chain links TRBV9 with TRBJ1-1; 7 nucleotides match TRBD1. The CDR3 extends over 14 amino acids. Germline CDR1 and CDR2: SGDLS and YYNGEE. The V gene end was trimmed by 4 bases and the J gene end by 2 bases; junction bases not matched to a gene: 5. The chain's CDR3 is CASSSRDRNTEAFF. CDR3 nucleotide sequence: TGTGCCAGCAGCTCACGGGACAGAAACACTGAAGCTTTCTTT.

The DNA of the CDR3 is TGTGCCATCAGTGGTGGGACAGGCCGTGCAACTAATGAAAAACTGTTTTTT. This gives the protein CAISGGTGRATNEKLFF. The chain is built from TRBV10-3 and TRBJ1-4, with 8 bases lining up with TRBD1. The CDR3 sequence is 17 residues long. The J segment lost 0 bases and the V segment lost 4 bases, leaving 7 bases of the junction unmatched. Germline V gene sequence: CDR1 ENHRY, CDR2 SYGVKD.

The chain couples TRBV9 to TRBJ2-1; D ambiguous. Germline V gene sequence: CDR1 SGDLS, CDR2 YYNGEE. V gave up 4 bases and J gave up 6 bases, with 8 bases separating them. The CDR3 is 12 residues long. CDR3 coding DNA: TGTGCCAGCAGCCAGCTCTTCAATGAGCAGTTCTTC. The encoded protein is CASSQLFNEQFF.

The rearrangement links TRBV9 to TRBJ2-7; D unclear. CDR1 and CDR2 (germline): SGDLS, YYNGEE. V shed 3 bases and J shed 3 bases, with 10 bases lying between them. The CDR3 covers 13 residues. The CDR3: CASSANPNYEQYF. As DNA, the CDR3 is TGTGCCAGCAGCGCCAACCCAAACTACGAGCAGTACTTC.

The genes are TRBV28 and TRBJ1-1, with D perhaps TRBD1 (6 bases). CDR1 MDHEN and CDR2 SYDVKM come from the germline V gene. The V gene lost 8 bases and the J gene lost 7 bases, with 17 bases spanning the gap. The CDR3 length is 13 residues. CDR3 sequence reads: CASRYREGVEAFF. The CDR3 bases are TGTGCCAGCCGGTACAGGGAGGGGGTTGAAGCTTTCTTT.

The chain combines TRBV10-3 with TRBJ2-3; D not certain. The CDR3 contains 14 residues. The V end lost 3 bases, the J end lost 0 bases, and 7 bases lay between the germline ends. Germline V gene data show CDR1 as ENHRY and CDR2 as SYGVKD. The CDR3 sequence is CAISDDKSTDTQYF. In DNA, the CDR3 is TGTGCCATCAGTGACGACAAAAGCACAGATACGCAGTATTTT.

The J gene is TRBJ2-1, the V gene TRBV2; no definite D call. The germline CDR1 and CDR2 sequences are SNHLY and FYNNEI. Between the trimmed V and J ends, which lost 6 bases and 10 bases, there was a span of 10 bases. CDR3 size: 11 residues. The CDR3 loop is CASRQFREQFF. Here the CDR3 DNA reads TGTGCCAGCAGGCAATTCAGGGAGCAGTTCTTC. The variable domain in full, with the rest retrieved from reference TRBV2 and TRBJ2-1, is EPEVTQTPSHQVTQMGQEVILRCVPISNHLYFYWYRQILGQKVEFLVSFYNNEISEKSEIFDDQFSVERPDGSNFTLKIRSTKLEDSAMYFCASRQFREQFFGPGTRLTVL.

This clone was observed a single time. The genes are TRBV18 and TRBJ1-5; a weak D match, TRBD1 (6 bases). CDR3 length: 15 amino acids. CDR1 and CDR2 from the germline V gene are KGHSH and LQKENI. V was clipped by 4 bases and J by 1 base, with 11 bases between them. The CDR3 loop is CASSLTGTSNQPQHF. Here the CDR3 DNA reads TGTGCCAGCTCACTGACCGGGACAAGCAATCAGCCCCAGCATTTT.

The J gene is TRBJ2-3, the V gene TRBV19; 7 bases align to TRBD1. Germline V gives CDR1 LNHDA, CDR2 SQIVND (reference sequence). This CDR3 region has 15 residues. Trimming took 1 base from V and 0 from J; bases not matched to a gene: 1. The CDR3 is CASSIVRGSTDTQYF. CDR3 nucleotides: TGTGCCAGTAGTATAGTCAGGGGGAGCACAGATACGCAGTATTTT.

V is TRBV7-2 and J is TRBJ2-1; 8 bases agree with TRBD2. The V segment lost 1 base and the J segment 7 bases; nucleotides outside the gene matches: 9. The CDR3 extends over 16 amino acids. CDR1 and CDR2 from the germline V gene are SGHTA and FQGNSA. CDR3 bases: TGTGCCAGCAGCTTAGTACGGGGGGGCCTCGAGAATGAGCAGTTCTTC. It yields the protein CASSLVRGGLENEQFF.

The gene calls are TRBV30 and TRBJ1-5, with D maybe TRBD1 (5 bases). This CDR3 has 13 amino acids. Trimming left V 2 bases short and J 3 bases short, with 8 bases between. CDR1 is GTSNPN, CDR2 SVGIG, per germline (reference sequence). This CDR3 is CAWSLDNNQPQHF. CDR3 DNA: TGTGCCTGGAGTTTGGACAACAATCAGCCCCAGCATTTT.

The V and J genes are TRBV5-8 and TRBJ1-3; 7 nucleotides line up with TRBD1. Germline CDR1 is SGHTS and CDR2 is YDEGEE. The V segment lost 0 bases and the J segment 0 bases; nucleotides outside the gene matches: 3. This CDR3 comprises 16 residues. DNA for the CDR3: TGTGCCAGCAGCTTGGGGACAGGCAGCTCTGGAAACACCATATATTTT. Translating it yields CASSLGTGSSGNTIYF.